These 27 T cell receptor beta chains were sequenced from one sample in a study of cytomegalovirus exposure and HLA in healthy donors. TCRdb keeps only in-frame clones here, not all; method: immunoSEQ multiplex PCR. Of about 280,000 clones in the sample, approximately 86% were seen once. The sample consisted of PBMCs. Receptors were obtained from a woman aged 18-29 years in good health and CMV-seronegative.

This chain joins TRBV11-2 and TRBJ2-7; 11 nucleotides match TRBD2. Germline V gene lookup returns CDR1 SGHAT and CDR2 FQNNGV. Trimming cost V 6 bases and J 5 bases; bases outside gene matches: 12. The CDR3 is made up of 16 amino acids. The chain's CDR3 is CASSPNVGLAVHEQYF. The DNA for the CDR3 is TGTGCCAGCAGTCCCAACGTGGGACTAGCGGTCCACGAGCAGTACTTC.

V is TRBV19 and J is TRBJ2-1; 10 nucleotides line up with TRBD2. The CDR3 spans 16 residues. Germline trimming cut 0 bases from V and 3 bases from J; bases unmatched to any gene: 2. Per germline, CDR1 LNHDA and CDR2 SQIVND (reference sequence). The CDR3 protein is CASSIELAGFYNEQFF. The CDR3 nucleotides read TGTGCCAGTAGTATAGAACTAGCGGGATTCTACAATGAGCAGTTCTTC.

The chain links TRBV7-8 to TRBJ2-7; 9 bases are shared with TRBD1. CDR3 length: 18 residues. Germline lookup yields CDR1 SGHVS and CDR2 FQNEAQ. J was trimmed by 6 bases and V by 2 bases; bases with no gene match: 17. The chain's CDR3 is CASSLPPSTGGLVFEQYF. As DNA, the CDR3 is TGTGCCAGCAGCTTACCCCCCTCCACAGGGGGCTTAGTCTTCGAGCAGTACTTC.

The table lists this clone with a count of one. This chain connects TRBV5-6 to TRBJ2-5; no firm D call. Trimming took 6 bases from V and 3 from J, leaving 21 bases between them. CDR1 is SGHDT and CDR2 is YYEEEE in the germline V gene. The CDR3 spans 16 residues. CDR3 sequence reads: CASKVADRSDKETQYF. The CDR3 nucleotides read TGTGCCAGCAAGGTCGCGGATCGTTCGGATAAAGAGACCCAGTACTTC.

The chain is built from TRBV7-9 and TRBJ1-2; 7 bases agree with TRBD1. V trimming: 5 bases; J trimming: 7 bases; junction bases outside the gene matches: 7. Germline CDR1 reads SEHNR; CDR2 reads FQNEAQ (reference sequence). The length of the CDR3 is 13 residues. The CDR3 here is CASSPRDRAGYTF. CDR3 nucleotide sequence: TGTGCCAGCAGCCCCCGTGACAGGGCTGGCTACACCTTC.

This rearrangement joins TRBV4-3 to TRBJ1-2; a weak D match, TRBD1 (6 bases). V was pared by 1 base and J by 4 bases, with 10 bases between. CDR1 and CDR2 (germline): LGHNA, YSLEER. The CDR3 consists of 14 residues. CDR3 coding DNA: TGCGCCAGCAGCCAAGTGGACAGTCTCTATGGCTACACCTTC. Protein sequence: CASSQVDSLYGYTF.

CDR3 amino acids: CSVEDLSGRVGEQFF. In DNA form, the CDR3 reads TGCAGCGTTGAAGATCTTAGCGGGAGAGTTGGAGAGCAGTTCTTC. The rearrangement joins TRBV29-1 to TRBJ2-1; TRBD2 aligns across 9 bases. The CDR3 spans 15 residues. Germline assignment: CDR1 SQVTM and CDR2 ANQGSEA. J gave up 10 bases and V 0 bases, and 10 bases lay outside the gene matches.

CDR3 region: CAWERQDSDGYTF. The CDR3 nucleotides read TGTGCCTGGGAACGACAGGATAGTGACGGCTACACCTTC. The chain uses TRBV30 and TRBJ1-2; TRBD1 is a possible D gene (6 bases). V lost 5 bases and J 8 bases, leaving 18 bases between the germline ends. The CDR3 length is 13 residues. Looked up from germline, CDR1 is GTSNPN and CDR2 is SVGIG (reference sequence).

V usage is TRBV5-1 and J usage is TRBJ2-1; 9 bases match TRBD1. Trimming removed 7 bases from V and 1 base from J; junction bases left unmatched: 6. The CDR3 sequence is 15 residues long. Germline values: CDR1 SGHRS, CDR2 YFSETQ. Here the CDR3 DNA reads TGCGCCAGCGGGGACAGGGCGTATTCCTACAATGAGCAGTTCTTC. Residues: CASGDRAYSYNEQFF. Filled out from reference TRBV5-1 and TRBJ2-1, the complete variable domain reads KAGVTQTPRYLIKTRGQQVTLSCSPISGHRSVSWYQQTPGQGLQFLFEYFSETQRNKGNFPGRFSGRQFSNSRSEMNVSTLELGDSALYLCASGDRAYSYNEQFFGPGTRLTVL.

The chain is built from TRBV30 and TRBJ1-6; 7 bases are shared with TRBD1. V gave up 4 bases and J gave up 5 bases; unmatched junction bases: 5. This CDR3 contains 14 residues. Germline CDR1 GTSNPN, CDR2 SVGIG (reference sequence). The CDR3 spells CAWIPGQNNSPLHF. DNA of the CDR3: TGTGCCTGGATCCCGGGACAGAATAATTCACCCCTCCACTTT.

The genes are TRBV2 and TRBJ1-5; possible D gene TRBD1, 5 bases. Deletions cut 1 base from V and 5 bases from J, with 12 bases between. Germline values: CDR1 SNHLY, CDR2 FYNNEI. The CDR3 is 15 residues long. CDR3 region: CASSEGGGGYQPQHF. CDR3 nucleotides: TGTGCCAGCAGTGAAGGGGGCGGGGGGTATCAGCCCCAGCATTTT.

The chain is built from TRBV6-6 and TRBJ2-7; 10 nucleotides agree with TRBD2. The length of the CDR3 is 13 residues. CDR1 is MNHNY, CDR2 SVGAGI, per germline (reference sequence). V gave up 7 bases and J gave up 3 bases; unmatched junction bases: 3. The CDR3 DNA reads as TGTGCCAGCAATCTAGCGGGGGTCTACGAGCAGTACTTC. It specifies CASNLAGVYEQYF.

The chain has TRBV5-1 and TRBJ2-7; D possibly corresponds to TRBD2 (6 bases). V was pared by 4 bases and J by 6 bases, with 14 bases between. Germline V CDR1 and CDR2: SGHRS, YFSETQ. The CDR3 runs to 13 residues. The CDR3 nucleotides are TGCGCCAGCAGCGCGGGACCGACGACCGAGCAGTACTTC. Translation: CASSAGPTTEQYF.

J is TRBJ1-5 and V is TRBV7-9; D is possibly TRBD1 (6 bases). Germline CDR1 reads SEHNR; CDR2 reads FQNEAQ (reference sequence). Between the trimmed V and J ends, which lost 0 bases and 3 bases, there was a span of 9 bases. The length of the CDR3 is 15 residues. CDR3 region: CASSLADSLNQPQHF. The CDR3 DNA reads as TGTGCCAGCAGCTTAGCGGACAGCCTCAATCAGCCCCAGCATTTT.

The rearrangement links TRBV19 to TRBJ2-1; 10 positions match TRBD1. The CDR3 contains 15 residues. Trimming cost V 3 bases and J 3 bases; bases outside gene matches: 2. Germline V gene data show CDR1 as LNHDA and CDR2 as SQIVND (reference sequence). CDR3 DNA sequence: TGTGCCAGTAGTATGGGACAGGGGAACTACAATGAGCAGTTCTTC. Protein product: CASSMGQGNYNEQFF.

The chain has TRBV11-3 and TRBJ1-4; unclear D gene. Trimming took off 1 base at V and 8 bases at J, with 11 bases between the two ends. Germline V gene sequence: CDR1 SGHNT, CDR2 YENEEA. This CDR3 spans 14 amino acids. The DNA for the CDR3 is TGTGCCAGCAGCTTAGTTGGAGTTCGAGAAAAACTGTTTTTT. Translated, it gives CASSLVGVREKLFF.

This chain joins TRBV6-6 and TRBJ1-1; 9 nucleotides match TRBD1. This CDR3 spans 13 amino acids. V dropped 8 bases and J dropped 4; count of bases not matched to a gene: 5. Germline V gene lookup returns CDR1 MNHNY and CDR2 SVGAGI (reference sequence). The chain's CDR3 is CASVTGGGTEAFF. In nucleotides, the CDR3 is TGTGCCAGCGTCACAGGGGGCGGCACTGAAGCTTTCTTT.

The chain uses TRBV28 and TRBJ1-5; 9 nucleotides line up with TRBD1. The CDR3 extends over 17 amino acids. Germline CDR1 and CDR2: MDHEN and SYDVKM. V shed 2 bases, J shed 6 bases, and the junction held 11 bases outside the gene matches. CDR3 nucleotides: TGTGCCAGCAGTTTAGGACAGGGGAGAGGGTTTAGTCAGCCCCAGCATTTT. This codes for CASSLGQGRGFSQPQHF.

This chain connects TRBV5-1 to TRBJ2-5; 9 bases align to TRBD1. The germline V gene encodes CDR1 SGHRS and CDR2 YFSETQ. This CDR3 has 13 residues. J gave up 6 bases and V 4 bases, and 4 bases lay outside the gene matches. The CDR3 sequence is CASSPGQGKTQYF. CDR3 in DNA: TGCGCCAGCAGCCCGGGACAGGGAAAGACCCAGTACTTC.

This clone was seen a handful of times. The V call is TRBV19, the J call TRBJ1-2; possibly TRBD1 for D (6 bases). The CDR3 consists of 13 residues. From germline, CDR1 is LNHDA and CDR2 SQIVND (reference sequence). V lost 3 bases and J lost 4, with 9 bases in between. The CDR3 reads CASSMGDTYGYTF. The DNA for the CDR3 is TGTGCCAGTAGTATGGGGGACACCTATGGCTACACCTTC.

The rearrangement joins TRBV27 to TRBJ2-2; tentatively, D is TRBD1 (7 bases). The CDR3 is 15 residues long. Germline loops: CDR1 MNHEY, CDR2 SMNVEV (reference sequence). Trimming took off 2 bases at V and 5 bases at J, with 12 bases between the two ends. The CDR3 DNA is TGTGCCAGCAGTTTAGGAGGGGGCCGAACCGGGGAGCTGTTTTTT. Translated: CASSLGGGRTGELFF.

V and J are TRBV6-1 and TRBJ1-5; TRBD1 matches at 11 bases. J was trimmed by 2 bases and V by 4 bases; bases with no gene match: 4. Germline lookup yields CDR1 MNHNS and CDR2 SASEGT. The CDR3 sequence is 16 residues long. Written as DNA, the CDR3 is TGTGCCAGCAGTGCCTGGACAGGGGGCGGCAATCAGCCCCAGCATTTT. Protein: CASSAWTGGGNQPQHF.

The J gene is TRBJ2-7, the V gene TRBV6-5; 7 nucleotides match TRBD1. CDR3 length equals 14 residues. Germline V gene lookup returns CDR1 MNHEY and CDR2 SVGAGI. Trimming cost V 11 bases and J 5 bases; bases outside gene matches: 15. The CDR3 region is CASATPGQTHEQYF. CDR3 bases: TGTGCCTCGGCTACGCCGGGACAGACCCACGAGCAGTACTTC.

The rearrangement joins TRBV6-1 to TRBJ1-2; possibly TRBD1 for D (5 bases). CDR1 is MNHNS, CDR2 SASEGT, per germline. The CDR3 runs to 14 residues. Deletions cut 7 bases from V and 4 bases from J, with 16 bases between. Here the CDR3 reads CASNTGAVGYGYTF. The CDR3 nucleotides read TGTGCCAGCAATACAGGCGCAGTCGGCTATGGCTACACCTTC.

A single count supports this clone. The sample carries other DNA sequences with the same CDR3. The genes are TRBV27 and TRBJ1-1, with TRBD1 identical over 8 bases. The CDR3 sequence is 13 residues long. V lost 2 bases to trimming and J lost 4 bases; unmatched junction nucleotides: 0. Germline CDR1 MNHEY, CDR2 SMNVEV (reference sequence). CDR3 coding DNA: TGTGCCAGCAGTTTAGGGACAGGCACTGAAGCTTTCTTT. Encoded protein: CASSLGTGTEAFF.

The chain is built from TRBV7-9 and TRBJ2-5; TRBD1 is a possible D gene (6 bases). Trimming stripped 1 base from V and 4 bases from J, with 10 bases between. The V gene's germline CDR1 is SEHNR and CDR2 FQNEAQ (reference sequence). This CDR3 is 14 amino acids long. The CDR3 coding sequence is TGTGCCAGCAGCTTAGTAGTAGGGGGAGAGACCCAGTACTTC. Its protein is CASSLVVGGETQYF.

This rearrangement joins TRBV27 to TRBJ1-1, with a possible D match to TRBD1 (6 bases). V dropped 3 bases and J dropped 11 bases, with 19 bases sitting between them. Germline CDR1 is MNHEY and CDR2 is SMNVEV (reference sequence). This CDR3 contains 14 residues. CDR3 amino acids: CASSFERGHPNAFF. CDR3 DNA sequence: TGTGCCAGCAGTTTCGAAAGGGGACACCCTAATGCTTTCTTT.